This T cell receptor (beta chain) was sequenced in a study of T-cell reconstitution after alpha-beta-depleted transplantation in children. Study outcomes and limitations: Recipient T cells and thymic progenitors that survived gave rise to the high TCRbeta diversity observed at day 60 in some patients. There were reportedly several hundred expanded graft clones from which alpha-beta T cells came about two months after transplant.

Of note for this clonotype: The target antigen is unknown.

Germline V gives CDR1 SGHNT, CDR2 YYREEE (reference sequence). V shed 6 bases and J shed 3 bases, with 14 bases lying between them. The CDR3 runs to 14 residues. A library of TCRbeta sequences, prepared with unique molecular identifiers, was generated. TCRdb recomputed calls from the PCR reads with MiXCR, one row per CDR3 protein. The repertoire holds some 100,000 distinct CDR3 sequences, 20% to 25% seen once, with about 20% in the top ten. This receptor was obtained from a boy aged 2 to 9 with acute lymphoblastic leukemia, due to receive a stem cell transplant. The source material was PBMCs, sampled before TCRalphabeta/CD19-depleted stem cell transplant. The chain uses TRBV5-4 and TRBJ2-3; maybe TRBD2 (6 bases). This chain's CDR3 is CASNRRGLTDTQYF. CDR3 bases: TGTGCCAGCAATCGGAGGGGCCTGACAGATACGCAGTATTTT.